The 24 T cell receptor beta chains listed next were all sequenced from one sample in a study of CD8 T cells in ankylosing spondylitis (dated by TCRdb to the late 2010s). To prepare the library, 5' RACE was applied. The instrument given in TCRdb is Illumina HiSeq 2500. Through fastp at Q25 and MiXCR, TCRdb rebuilt clones from the public reads, retaining in-frame beta chains. When rows share a CDR3 protein, they turn into one entry using the most common DNA and genes. The sample table lists just over 300,000 distinct CDR3 sequences, less than 25% of them with a count of one. The biggest ten clones account for 3% to 4% of the sample. The source material was blood, either unsorted or a sorted T cell fraction (not recorded which). The receptors were sampled from a female donor with ankylosing spondylitis or in good health (not recorded which).

This clonotype turned up a few times. The rearrangement links TRBV29-1 to TRBJ2-3; D is perhaps TRBD1 (5 bases). The CDR3 runs to 11 residues. Germline lookup yields CDR1 SQVTM and CDR2 ANQGSEA. V was shortened by 7 bases and J by 6 bases, with 11 bases between the two germline ends. CDR3 DNA: TGCAGCGGGACGAAGGGGGATACGCAGTATTTT. It yields the protein CSGTKGDTQYF.

This sequence joins TRBV14 and TRBJ2-1, with 10 bases matching TRBD2. This CDR3 is built from 15 residues. With V trimmed by 0 bases and J by 4 bases, 0 bases remained unmatched. Germline CDR1 reads SGHDN; CDR2 reads FVKESK. The CDR3 DNA is TGTGCCAGCAGCCAAGAAGCGGGAGGGTACAATGAGCAGTTCTTC. Protein: CASSQEAGGYNEQFF.

This clonotype was seen many times. This chain joins TRBV13 and TRBJ1-3; D possibly corresponds to TRBD1 (6 bases). The CDR3 is 15 amino acids. CDR1 is PRHDT and CDR2 is FYEKMQ in the germline V gene (reference sequence). V was trimmed by 5 bases and J by 0 bases, leaving 11 bases between them. CDR3 residues: CASSRGQTSGNTIYF. The CDR3 bases are TGTGCCAGCAGCCGAGGACAGACCTCTGGAAACACCATATATTTT.

The V gene is TRBV9, the J gene TRBJ2-1; D is perhaps TRBD2 (6 bases). Germline CDR1 SGDLS, CDR2 YYNGEE. The V end was cut by 1 base, the J end by 8 bases, with 28 bases between. This CDR3 spans 19 amino acids. The CDR3, as DNA: TGTGCCAGCAGCGTAACTCCCTCTACGCGGGGCCTAGGGCTGGATGAGCAGTTCTTC. The encoded protein is CASSVTPSTRGLGLDEQFF. Together with reference TRBV9 and TRBJ2-1, the CDR3 gives the full variable domain: DSGVTQTPKHLITATGQRVTLRCSPRSGDLSVYWYQQSLDQGLQFLIQYYNGEERAKGNILERFSAQQFPDLHSELNLSSLELGDSALYFCASSVTPSTRGLGLDEQFFGPGTRLTVL.

Only a few counts were recorded for this clonotype. V gene TRBV12-3 or TRBV12-4 combines with J gene TRBJ1-2, with D possibly being TRBD1 (5 bases). This CDR3 comprises 14 residues. V was trimmed by 5 bases and J by 5 bases, leaving 15 bases between them. The CDR3 here is CASSTLGTEYGYTF. As DNA, the CDR3 is TGTGCCAGCAGTACCCTAGGGACTGAGTATGGCTACACCTTC.

The chain carries TRBV28 and TRBJ1-5; D may be TRBD1 (6 bases). Germline CDR1 is MDHEN and CDR2 is SYDVKM. V lost 4 bases and J lost 14, with 18 bases in between. This CDR3 region has 13 residues. The CDR3 DNA is TGTGCCAGCAGTTCTCGGACAGCGGGGGGCGAGCATTTT. Translated: CASSSRTAGGEHF.

This chain uses TRBV4-1 with TRBJ2-3; D is possibly TRBD1 (6 bases). The CDR3 sequence is 17 residues long. Germline-derived CDR1 and CDR2 are MGHRA and YSYEKL. Deletions cut 0 bases from V and 0 bases from J, with 13 bases between. CDR3 sequence: CASSQDWGRTSTDTQYF. Written as DNA, the CDR3 is TGCGCCAGCAGCCAAGATTGGGGGCGAACTAGCACAGATACGCAGTATTTT.

The chain recombines TRBV10-1 with TRBJ2-1, with TRBD1 matching over 10 bases. Germline CDR1 and CDR2: WNHNN and SYGVQD (reference sequence). This CDR3 has 14 amino acids. J lost 6 bases, V lost 6 bases, and 5 bases had no gene match. The CDR3, as DNA: TGCGCCAGCAGCCAGGGACAGGGGATCAATGAGCAGTTCTTC. Translated, it gives CASSQGQGINEQFF.

This clonotype was counted a few times. The chain has TRBV7-2 and TRBJ2-7; D perhaps matches TRBD1 (5 bases). The germline CDR1 and CDR2 sequences are SGHTA and FQGNSA. This CDR3 spans 15 amino acids. Deletions cut 1 base from V and 2 bases from J, with 12 bases between. This CDR3 is CASSLGGGHPYEQYF. CDR3 DNA sequence: TGTGCCAGCAGCTTAGGAGGCGGACATCCCTACGAGCAGTACTTC.

CDR3 in amino acids: CAITRTSGSRGYF. The CDR3 coding sequence is TGTGCCATCACAAGGACTAGCGGGAGTAGGGGGTACTTC. This chain links TRBV10-3 with TRBJ2-7; TRBD2 agrees at 13 bases. This CDR3 is 13 amino acids long. Germline lookup yields CDR1 ENHRY and CDR2 SYGVKD. V lost 7 bases and J lost 12; bases outside the gene matches: 9.

The V and J genes are TRBV11-2 and TRBJ1-6, with D maybe TRBD1 (5 bases). CDR3 length equals 14 residues. Trimming pared 3 bases from V and 6 bases from J, leaving 9 bases between. The germline V gene encodes CDR1 SGHAT and CDR2 FQNNGV. The CDR3 nucleotides read TGTGCCAGCAGCTTGTCAGGGCTTAATTCACCCCTCCACTTT. It yields the protein CASSLSGLNSPLHF. Supplemented by reference TRBV11-2 and TRBJ1-6, the full variable domain reads EAGVAQSPRYKIIEKRQSVAFWCNPISGHATLYWYQQILGQGPKLLIQFQNNGVVDDSQLPKDRFSAERLKGVDSTLKIQPAKLEDSAVYLCASSLSGLNSPLHFGNGTRLTVT.

The chain links TRBV2 to TRBJ2-4; 7 bases fit TRBD1. V lost 6 bases to trimming and J lost 4 bases; unmatched junction nucleotides: 18. Germline V gene lookup returns CDR1 SNHLY and CDR2 FYNNEI. This CDR3 spans 18 amino acids. CDR3 DNA: TGTGCCAGCAGGCGGACAGGCACTCGTGGGGATTTTAAAAACATTCAGTACTTC. As protein: CASRRTGTRGDFKNIQYF.

This clonotype was counted only a few times. This chain connects TRBV5-1 to TRBJ2-3; D perhaps matches TRBD1 (5 bases). The V gene's germline CDR1 is SGHRS and CDR2 YFSETQ. V was clipped by 0 bases and J by 5 bases, with 13 bases between them. The CDR3 spans 15 residues. Written as DNA, the CDR3 is TGCGCCAGCAGCTTGGATAGGGGCAGGGTAGATACGCAGTATTTT. Translation: CASSLDRGRVDTQYF.

The rearrangement uses TRBV25-1 and TRBJ2-1, with no clear D. The germline gives CDR1 MGHDK, CDR2 SYGVNS. Trimming stripped 3 bases from V and 2 bases from J, with 11 bases between. This CDR3 spans 15 amino acids. The CDR3 DNA reads TGTGCCAGCAGTGAGGGTGGGTCAACCTACAATGAGCAGTTCTTC. It specifies CASSEGGSTYNEQFF.

The rearrangement links TRBV20-1 to TRBJ1-4; no reliable D call. The V end was cut by 5 bases, the J end by 4 bases, with 5 bases between. This CDR3 is 11 amino acids long. CDR1 DFQATT and CDR2 SNEGSKA come from the germline V gene (reference sequence). The chain's CDR3 is CSAPRNEKLFF. The CDR3 region has the DNA TGCAGTGCTCCCCGTAATGAAAAACTGTTTTTT.

This clonotype was recorded many times. V is TRBV20-1 and J is TRBJ2-7, with D uncertain. The V end lost 5 bases, the J end lost 0 bases, and 8 bases lay between the germline ends. The CDR3 length is 12 residues. Per germline, CDR1 DFQATT and CDR2 SNEGSKA (reference sequence). The CDR3 spells CSALSSSYEQYF. CDR3 nucleotide sequence: TGCAGTGCTCTCTCAAGCTCCTACGAGCAGTACTTC.

This clonotype appeared a few times. The chain combines TRBV6-5 with TRBJ2-3; the D call may be TRBD1 or TRBD2 (5 bases each). The CDR3 covers 16 residues. V was cut by 0 bases and J by 4 bases, with 14 bases left in between. Germline-derived CDR1 and CDR2 are MNHEY and SVGAGI. CDR3 protein: CASSYSNGGVPDTQYF. The CDR3 DNA follows: TGTGCCAGCAGTTACTCGAATGGGGGAGTCCCAGATACGCAGTATTTT.

This clonotype was detected many times. CDR3 nucleotides: TGTGCCATCGCGACAGGGATGGGCGGAACAGATACGCAGTATTTT. Its translation is CAIATGMGGTDTQYF. The V gene is TRBV10-3, the J gene TRBJ2-3; 7 bases fit TRBD1. From germline, CDR1 is ENHRY and CDR2 SYGVKD. The CDR3 extends over 15 amino acids. After removal of 8 bases from V and 3 bases from J, the junction contained 11 bases not matched to a gene.

The rearrangement joins TRBV20-1 to TRBJ2-1; 9 bases fit TRBD2. After removal of 6 bases from V and 1 base from J, the junction contained 4 bases not matched to a gene. Germline V lookup: CDR1 DFQATT, CDR2 SNEGSKA (reference sequence). This CDR3 has 14 residues. CDR3 protein: CSAGTSGSYNEQFF. CDR3 coding DNA: TGCAGTGCGGGAACTAGCGGGTCCTACAATGAGCAGTTCTTC.

This clonotype was observed a few times. The chain combines TRBV12-3 or TRBV12-4 with TRBJ2-2; TRBD2 is a possible D gene (6 bases). The CDR3 is 13 amino acids. V was trimmed by 11 bases and J by 4 bases, leaving 14 bases between them. The CDR3 here is CAEGRGITGELFF. The CDR3 DNA is TGTGCCGAGGGCCGGGGGATCACCGGGGAGCTGTTTTTT.

The sample holds a few counts of this clonotype. The chain is built from TRBV29-1 and TRBJ1-1, with a weak D call TRBD1 (6 bases). Germline loops: CDR1 SQVTM, CDR2 ANQGSEA. The CDR3 length is 15 residues. The V and J ends lost 6 bases and 4 bases respectively, with 21 bases between them. CDR3 in DNA: TGCAGCGTCCTACGGGGTGGGGGCTGGGGCACTGAAGCTTTCTTT. Its translation: CSVLRGGGWGTEAFF.

This clonotype was seen at least ten times. The chain links TRBV29-1 to TRBJ2-3; TRBD1 matches 7 bases. Trimming at V came to 3 bases and at J to 4 bases, leaving 4 bases not matched to a gene. Germline-derived CDR1 and CDR2 are SQVTM and ANQGSEA. This CDR3 spans 13 amino acids. CDR3 in DNA: TGCAGCGTTGATGGGCAGGGGGCAGATACGCAGTATTTT. Protein sequence: CSVDGQGADTQYF.

J is TRBJ2-1 and V is TRBV7-9; 10 positions agree with TRBD2. In germline, CDR1 is SEHNR, CDR2 FQNEAQ (reference sequence). Unmatched junction bases numbered 13, after V lost 1 base and J lost 10 bases. The CDR3 contains 17 residues. The DNA of the CDR3 is TGTGCCAGCAGCTTAGGATTCCTTACTAGCGGGAACGTCGAGCAGTTCTTC. Residues: CASSLGFLTSGNVEQFF.

The gene calls are TRBV6-2 or TRBV6-3 and TRBJ2-5; tentatively, D is TRBD1 (5 bases). The CDR3 runs 13 residues. Germline V CDR1 and CDR2: MNHEY, SVGEGT. V was shortened by 1 base and J by 5 bases, with 8 bases between the two germline ends. The CDR3 reads CASSYWGRETQYF. The DNA for the CDR3 is TGTGCCAGCAGTTACTGGGGCCGTGAGACCCAGTACTTC.